These 3 T cell receptor beta chains were all obtained from the same sample, sequenced in a study of cytomegalovirus exposure and HLA in healthy donors. Sequencing used immunoSEQ multiplex PCR; TCRdb keeps in-frame clones, though not all of them. The sample carries about 82,000 clones, 85% to 95% recorded once. Sample: PBMCs. These TCRs come from a man between 18 and 29 years old in good health and CMV-seronegative.

V and J are TRBV6-4 and TRBJ2-6; the D is unclear. Trimming took off 4 bases at V and 2 bases at J, with 6 bases between the two ends. Germline V gene data show CDR1 as MRHNA and CDR2 as SNTAGT. The CDR3 sequence is 14 residues long. CDR3 sequence (DNA): TGTGCCAGCAGTGTCCTACCTGGGGCCAACGTCCTGACTTTC. Translation: CASSVLPGANVLTF.

The chain joins TRBV6-5 to TRBJ2-5; TRBD2 agrees at 8 bases. This CDR3 spans 15 amino acids. CDR1 MNHEY and CDR2 SVGAGI come from the germline V gene. V lost 5 bases, J lost 5 bases, and 10 bases stayed unmatched. The CDR3 DNA sequence: TGTGCCAGCAGTAACCCGCGGGGGGCCGGGGAGACCCAGTACTTC. It yields the protein CASSNPRGAGETQYF.

The rearrangement uses TRBV5-1 and TRBJ1-1, with D possibly matching TRBD1 (6 bases). Per germline, CDR1 SGHRS and CDR2 YFSETQ. Trimming stripped 4 bases from V and 3 bases from J, with 13 bases between. The CDR3 has 14 amino acids. The CDR3: CASSPTGPHTEAFF. CDR3 nucleotides: TGCGCCAGCAGCCCTACAGGGCCTCACACTGAAGCTTTCTTT.